This T cell receptor (beta chain) is drawn from a study of blood T cell repertoires in COVID-19. Looking at the study overall: COVID-19 samples collected from the United States, Italy and Spain covered acute and convalescent phases.

Those enrolled, adults aged about 18 to 89 years, came from 25 or so US areas. Methods used by the authors: Estimated nucleated cell counts came from reference gene primer amplification. Assay: immunoSEQ multiplex PCR; the TCRdb copy retains only in-frame clones and omits some. The V and J calls and clone size come from that table; D and trimming were worked out from the DNA. The sample contains about 160,000 clones, over 75% of which appear only once. Sequencing was done on a sample of PBMCs or T cells enriched from blood (not recorded which). The receptor comes from a woman aged 50 to 60 who had recovered from COVID-19.

This chain's CDR3 is CASSRIPGQGGSSYNSPLHF. Here the CDR3 DNA reads TGCGCCAGCAGCCGAATCCCGGGACAGGGGGGAAGCTCCTATAATTCACCCCTCCACTTT. The V gene is TRBV4-1, the J gene TRBJ1-6; 11 bases are a match to TRBD1. The CDR3 contains 20 residues. Germline V gives CDR1 MGHRA, CDR2 YSYEKL. V was pared by 4 bases and J by 0 bases, with 11 bases of the junction left unmatched.